The 12 T cell receptor beta chains below come from one sample, sequenced in a study of identical twins. TCRdb re-called the 5' RACE reads through MiXCR, storing one row per CDR3 protein. Here the sample spans about 300,000 distinct CDR3 sequences, about 12% being singletons. These data were likewise used in another study, on yellow fever vaccine responses in identical twins.

Sequenced: CD8+ T cells sorted from blood. The receptors here all came from a woman in her late teens or twenties in good health.

Regarding this clonotype: Being one base from a much bigger clone, this may be a read error. The CDR3 DNA follows: TGTGCCAGCAGCCACGACACCGGGGAGCTGTTTTTT. Encoded protein: CASSHDTGELFF. The gene calls are TRBV6-4 and TRBJ2-2; D is uncertain. CDR1 is MRHNA, CDR2 SNTAGT, per germline. This CDR3 region has 12 residues. The V gene lost 6 bases and the J gene lost 3 bases, with 5 bases spanning the gap.

The chain employs TRBV10-2 and TRBJ2-5; D remains unclear. The CDR3 spans 11 residues. Germline V gene lookup returns CDR1 WSHSY and CDR2 SAAADI. Trimming stripped 3 bases from V and 4 bases from J, with 3 bases between. The CDR3 DNA reads TGCGCCAGCAGTGAAATAGAGACCCAGTACTTC. Protein product: CASSEIETQYF.

This chain links TRBV28 with TRBJ2-3, with 7 nucleotides matching TRBD1. V lost 10 bases to trimming and J lost 0 bases; unmatched junction nucleotides: 13. Germline V lookup: CDR1 MDHEN, CDR2 SYDVKM. CDR3 size: 16 residues. The CDR3 nucleotides are TGTGCCACCGAGAATCCCCGGGACAGAAGCACAGATACGCAGTATTTT. This sequence encodes CATENPRDRSTDTQYF.

The J gene is TRBJ2-1, the V gene TRBV12-3 or TRBV12-4, with unresolved D. The V and J ends lost 3 bases and 8 bases respectively, with 8 bases between them. The CDR3 spans 12 residues. CDR3 sequence (DNA): TGTGCCAGCAGTTTCGTTGGATATGAGCAGTTCTTC. It specifies CASSFVGYEQFF.

This clonotype was seen at least ten times. The V gene is TRBV2, the J gene TRBJ2-1; the D is unclear. This CDR3 contains 9 residues. The V gene lost 2 bases and the J gene lost 16 bases, with 6 bases spanning the gap. Germline V CDR1 and CDR2: SNHLY, FYNNEI. The CDR3 DNA is TGTGCCAGCAGTGAATATTGCTTCTTC. Residues: CASSEYCFF.

This chain connects TRBV27 to TRBJ2-7; 10 bases fit TRBD1. CDR1 and CDR2 (germline): MNHEY, SMNVEV (reference sequence). With 6 bases clipped from V and 3 bases from J, the junction kept 8 bases outside the gene matches. The CDR3 runs to 15 residues. The CDR3 loop reads CASSETGGTFYEQYF. CDR3 nucleotide sequence: TGTGCCAGCAGCGAGACAGGGGGCACCTTCTACGAGCAGTACTTC.

This clonotype showed up many times. The chain links TRBV20-1 to TRBJ2-5, with a weak D call TRBD1 (5 bases). This CDR3 region has 15 residues. Trimming removed 0 bases at V and 3 bases at J, with 14 bases between. The germline gives CDR1 DFQATT, CDR2 SNEGSKA (reference sequence). CDR3 DNA sequence: TGCAGTGCTAGAGATAGTGGCAGGGCGAAAGAGACCCAGTACTTC. It is translated as CSARDSGRAKETQYF.

The CDR3 nucleotides read TGCGCCAGCAGCCCTGACAGAATAGGTACCGGGGAGCTGTTTTTT. It yields the protein CASSPDRIGTGELFF. The V call is TRBV4-1, the J call TRBJ2-2, with D perhaps matching TRBD1 (5 bases). Trimming stripped 4 bases from V and 5 bases from J, with 14 bases between. The CDR3 loop spans 15 amino acids. Germline CDR1 and CDR2: MGHRA and YSYEKL.

The chain employs TRBV6-2 or TRBV6-3 and TRBJ2-5; 11 positions match TRBD2. There are 17 residues in the CDR3. CDR1 is MNHEY, CDR2 SVGEGT, per germline. J lost 2 bases, V lost 0 bases, and 5 bases had no gene match. The CDR3 is CASSYSGGLAAQETQYF. CDR3 in DNA: TGTGCCAGCAGTTACTCGGGGGGACTAGCGGCTCAAGAGACCCAGTACTTC.

A single count supports this clonotype. The genes are TRBV13 and TRBJ2-5; tentatively, D is TRBD2 (5 bases). V lost 5 bases, J lost 0 bases, and 10 bases lay in between. The CDR3 sequence is 14 residues long. Germline CDR1 and CDR2: PRHDT and FYEKMQ (reference sequence). For the CDR3, the DNA is TGTGCCAGCAGCACCCGGGATAACCAAGAGACCCAGTACTTC. It encodes CASSTRDNQETQYF.

The V gene is TRBV9, the J gene TRBJ2-1; perhaps TRBD2 as D (5 bases). CDR3 length: 15 amino acids. V was pared by 3 bases and J by 6 bases, with 16 bases between. Germline CDR1 and CDR2: SGDLS and YYNGEE. The CDR3 is CASSANRGFLNEQFF. DNA of the CDR3: TGTGCCAGCAGCGCGAACCGCGGGTTCCTCAATGAGCAGTTCTTC.

The chain carries TRBV5-4 and TRBJ2-1; TRBD2 matches at 13 bases. CDR3 length: 19 residues. In germline, CDR1 is SGHNT, CDR2 YYREEE (reference sequence). J gave up 4 bases and V 0 bases, and 10 bases lay outside the gene matches. DNA of the CDR3: TGTGCCAGCAGCTTGGGAAGGACTAGCGGGAGAGATCCGTACAATGAGCAGTTCTTC. Its protein product is CASSLGRTSGRDPYNEQFF.